The source of this T cell receptor beta chain is a study of blood T cell repertoires in COVID-19. In the study overall: Samples came from the United States, Italy and Spain, spanning acute and convalescent COVID-19. Sources were T cells, B-cell-depleted T cells, or PBMCs; the material itself was cDNA or gDNA.

Per the study methods: Researchers report that nucleated cell counts were estimated from reference gene primer amplification. Data came from immunoSEQ multiplex PCR; TCRdb stores just in-frame clones and leaves some out. V, J and clone size reflect that table, while D and trimming were determined from the DNA. The profile shows roughly 250,000 clones, 80% to 90% of them singletons. Sequenced material: peripheral blood. This sequence originates from a woman in her 40s with acute or convalescent COVID-19.

The CDR3 region has the DNA TGTGCCAGCAGCTCCCCGACAGGTGATGAAAAACTGTTTTTT. This encodes CASSSPTGDEKLFF. The chain links TRBV7-9 to TRBJ1-4; D may be TRBD1 (6 bases). Trimming removed 4 bases from V and 6 bases from J, with 12 bases in between. The length of the CDR3 is 14 residues. The germline V gene has CDR1 SEHNR and CDR2 FQNEAQ (reference sequence).